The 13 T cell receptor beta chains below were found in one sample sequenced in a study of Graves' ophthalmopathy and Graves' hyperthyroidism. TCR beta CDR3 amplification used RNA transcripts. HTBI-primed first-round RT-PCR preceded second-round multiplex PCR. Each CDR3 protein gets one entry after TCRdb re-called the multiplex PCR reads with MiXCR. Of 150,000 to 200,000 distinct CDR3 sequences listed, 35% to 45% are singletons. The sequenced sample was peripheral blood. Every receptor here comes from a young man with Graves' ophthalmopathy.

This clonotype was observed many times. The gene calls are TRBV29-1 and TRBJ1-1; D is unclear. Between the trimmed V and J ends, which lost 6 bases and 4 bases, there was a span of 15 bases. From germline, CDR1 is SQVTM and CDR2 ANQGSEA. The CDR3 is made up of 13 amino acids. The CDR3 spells CSVNGRKTTEAFF. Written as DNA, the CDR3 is TGCAGCGTGAACGGGAGAAAAACCACTGAAGCTTTCTTT.

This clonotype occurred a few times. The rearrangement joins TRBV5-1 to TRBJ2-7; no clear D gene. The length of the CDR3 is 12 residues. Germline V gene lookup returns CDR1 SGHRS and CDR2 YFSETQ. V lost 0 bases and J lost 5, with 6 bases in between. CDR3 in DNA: TGCGCCAGCAGCTTGGTAAGCAACGAGCAGTACTTC. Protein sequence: CASSLVSNEQYF.

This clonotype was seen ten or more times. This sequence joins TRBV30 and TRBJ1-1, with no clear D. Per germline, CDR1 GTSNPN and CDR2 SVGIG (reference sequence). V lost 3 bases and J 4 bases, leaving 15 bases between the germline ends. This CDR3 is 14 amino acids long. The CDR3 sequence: CAWRDFSASTEAFF. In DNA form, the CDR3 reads TGTGCCTGGAGAGACTTTTCTGCGAGCACTGAAGCTTTCTTT.

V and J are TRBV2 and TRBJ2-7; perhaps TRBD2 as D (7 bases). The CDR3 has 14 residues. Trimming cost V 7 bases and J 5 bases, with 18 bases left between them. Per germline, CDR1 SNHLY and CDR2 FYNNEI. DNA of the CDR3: TGTGCCAGCACCATGGGGGGGGCTAGCGACGAGCAGTACTTC. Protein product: CASTMGGASDEQYF.

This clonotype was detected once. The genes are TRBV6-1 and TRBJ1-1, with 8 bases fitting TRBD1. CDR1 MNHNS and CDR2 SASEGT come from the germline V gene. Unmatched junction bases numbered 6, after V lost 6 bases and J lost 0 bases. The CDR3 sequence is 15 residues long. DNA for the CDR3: TGTGCCAGCAGCTGGGGACAGGTCATGAACACTGAAGCTTTCTTT. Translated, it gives CASSWGQVMNTEAFF.

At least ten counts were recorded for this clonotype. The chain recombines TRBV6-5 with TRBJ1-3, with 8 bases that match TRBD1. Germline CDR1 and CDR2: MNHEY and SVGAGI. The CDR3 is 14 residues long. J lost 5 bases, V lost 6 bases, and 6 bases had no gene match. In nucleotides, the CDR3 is TGTGCCAGCAGCATTGACAGGGGCCGAAACACCATATATTTT. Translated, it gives CASSIDRGRNTIYF.

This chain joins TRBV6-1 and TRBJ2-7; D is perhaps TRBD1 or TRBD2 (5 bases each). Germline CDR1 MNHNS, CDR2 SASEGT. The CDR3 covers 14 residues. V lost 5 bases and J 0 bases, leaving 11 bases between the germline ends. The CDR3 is CASSTRDASYEQYF. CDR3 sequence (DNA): TGTGCCAGCAGTACCCGGGACGCCTCCTACGAGCAGTACTTC.

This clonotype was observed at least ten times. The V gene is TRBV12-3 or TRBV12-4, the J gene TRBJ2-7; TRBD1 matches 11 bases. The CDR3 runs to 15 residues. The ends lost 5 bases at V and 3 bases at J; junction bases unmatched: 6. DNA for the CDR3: TGTGCCAGCAGTCAAGCGGGGACAGGGGGCTACGAGCAGTACTTC. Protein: CASSQAGTGGYEQYF.

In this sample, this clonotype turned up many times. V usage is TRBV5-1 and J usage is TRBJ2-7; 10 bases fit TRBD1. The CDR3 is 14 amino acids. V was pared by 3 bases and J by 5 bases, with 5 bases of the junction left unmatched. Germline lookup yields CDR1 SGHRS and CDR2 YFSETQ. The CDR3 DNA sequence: TGCGCCAGCAGCTCCTGGGACAGGGGCAACGAGCAGTACTTC. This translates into CASSSWDRGNEQYF.

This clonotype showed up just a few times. The CDR3 DNA follows: TGTGCCAGCAGTTACTTTGGGGGCTCCTACGAGCAGTACTTC. Residues: CASSYFGGSYEQYF. This sequence joins TRBV6-2 or TRBV6-3 and TRBJ2-7, with D possibly being TRBD1 or TRBD2 (5 bases each). The germline gives CDR1 MNHEY, CDR2 SVGEGT. CDR3 length equals 14 residues. V was pared by 1 base and J by 0 bases, with 7 bases between.

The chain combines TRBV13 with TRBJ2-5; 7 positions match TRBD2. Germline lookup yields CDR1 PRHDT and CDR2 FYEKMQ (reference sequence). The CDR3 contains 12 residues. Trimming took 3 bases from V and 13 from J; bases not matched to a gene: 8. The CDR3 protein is CASSFLGGITYF. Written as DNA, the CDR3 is TGTGCCAGCAGCTTTTTGGGAGGGATCACGTACTTC.

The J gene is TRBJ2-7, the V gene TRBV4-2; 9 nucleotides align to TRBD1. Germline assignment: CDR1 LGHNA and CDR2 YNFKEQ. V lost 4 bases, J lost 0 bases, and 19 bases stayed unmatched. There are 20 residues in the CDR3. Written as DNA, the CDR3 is TGTGCCAGCAGCCCAAGACCCAGGGGACAGGGTGTTCTGAGCTCCTACGAGCAGTACTTC. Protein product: CASSPRPRGQGVLSSYEQYF.

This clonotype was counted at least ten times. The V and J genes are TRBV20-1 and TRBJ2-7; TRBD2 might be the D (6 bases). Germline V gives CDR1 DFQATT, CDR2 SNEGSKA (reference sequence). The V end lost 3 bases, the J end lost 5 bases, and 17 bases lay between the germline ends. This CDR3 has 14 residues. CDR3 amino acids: CSASPWDWRDEQYF. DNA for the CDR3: TGCAGTGCTAGCCCTTGGGACTGGCGCGACGAGCAGTACTTC.